This T cell receptor (beta chain) was captured by sequencing in a study of blood T cells in healthy people across ages. Primers used in a second PCR of roughly 7 to 11 cycles were a sample-barcoded 5' primer and a J-beta primer mix. TCRdb re-called the 5' RACE reads with MiXCR, one entry per CDR3 protein. The table records about 1.5 million distinct CDR3 sequences, 35% to 45% of them present only once. CDR1 SGHKS and CDR2 YYEKEE come from the germline V gene (reference sequence). The CDR3 has 16 residues. V lost 4 bases and J lost 5, with 21 bases in between. The sequence came from a woman aged 18-29 years in good health. Sample: blood. This rearrangement joins TRBV5-5 to TRBJ1-2, with D possibly being TRBD1 (6 bases). CDR3 coding DNA: TGTGCCAGCAGCCCCAACAGGGCGCAAACGGTTTATGGCTACACCTTC. Its protein product is CASSPNRAQTVYGYTF.